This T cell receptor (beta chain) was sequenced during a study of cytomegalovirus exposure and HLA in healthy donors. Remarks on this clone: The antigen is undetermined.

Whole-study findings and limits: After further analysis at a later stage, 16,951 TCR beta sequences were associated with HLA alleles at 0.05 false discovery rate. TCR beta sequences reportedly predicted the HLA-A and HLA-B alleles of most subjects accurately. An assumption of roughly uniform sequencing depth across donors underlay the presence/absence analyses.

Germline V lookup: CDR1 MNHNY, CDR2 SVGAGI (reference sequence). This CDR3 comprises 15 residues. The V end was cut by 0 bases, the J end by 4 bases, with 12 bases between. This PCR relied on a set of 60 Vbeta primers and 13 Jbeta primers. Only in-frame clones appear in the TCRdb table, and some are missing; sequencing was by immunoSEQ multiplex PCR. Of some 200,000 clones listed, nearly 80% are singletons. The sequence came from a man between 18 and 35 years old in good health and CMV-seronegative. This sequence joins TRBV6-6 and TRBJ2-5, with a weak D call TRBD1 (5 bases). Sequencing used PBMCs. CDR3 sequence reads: CASSYSSWGGETQYF. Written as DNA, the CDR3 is TGTGCCAGCAGTTACTCTAGCTGGGGCGGAGAGACCCAGTACTTC.